This TCR beta chain appears in the sequencing data of a study of shared clonotypes between healthy human individuals (dated by TCRdb to 2020 to 2021). In terms of the full investigation: A couple of women and three men aged 18 to 49 years were included in the cohort. For each donor, CD4 naive and CD4 memory were each run on three plates, CD8 naive on two plates, and CD8 memory on one plate. To estimate repertoire size and how much clonotypes are shared between individuals, the study performed deep sequencing of blood TCR repertoires from a few healthy adults. Different laboratories and diverse techniques were used to prepare libraries and sequence TCR repertoires, to increase sequencing depth and limit assay-specific biases. Between about 0.9 and 9 billion PBMCs per donor were obtained by leukapheresis. General study outcomes and caveats: Only blood was sampled, and tissue TCR repertoires likely differ from those in blood. Naive subsets generally had larger estimated clonotype richness than memory subsets did. Because the study included a small number of donors, the genetic and exposure-history diversity represented was limited. Rarefaction of sorted-subset datasets indicated incomplete sequencing despite the large sequencing depth. Compared with non-shared clonotypes, the clonotypes found in all four sorted-subset donors had higher generation probabilities. Across a few donors, roughly 5.4% of naive CD4, roughly 3.4% of naive CD8, 2% to 2.5% of memory CD4, and roughly 0.4% of memory CD8 clonotypes were shared. Pairwise subsampling led to the expectation that sequencing depth would affect the degree of clonotype sharing among donors.

About this clone: The antigen it recognizes is unknown. One base away there is no much larger clone; base qualities are not given. The identical CDR3 is also encoded by other nucleotide sequences in the sample.

The CDR3 starts with the cysteine, ends with the phenylalanine, and has 15 residues. The sequence is cut down to CDR3 DNA, 45 bases in frame from base 1. Per the germline V gene, SGHRS is the CDR1 and YFSETQ is the CDR2. V lost 4 bases and J lost 4 bases, and the count of bases not matched to a germline gene is 4. TCR CDR3 regions were amplified from genomic DNA by multiplex PCR using the deep immunoSEQ assay. Extracted genomic DNA from each cell subset was spread evenly across all wells of several immunoSEQ 96-well plates, with each plate serving as a replicate. For sorted subsets, 150 to 250 ng genomic DNA, equal to about 30,000 T cell genomes, was loaded into each replicate PCR. The purified libraries were quantified using a Qubit 3.0 fluorometer, sized with a Bioanalyzer 2100, and then quantified again using the KAPA Library Quantification kit. Every immunoSEQ 96-well plate was sequenced on a dedicated single-read 150-cycle Illumina NextSeq 550 flow cell. Per the source publication's procedure: Because the immunoSEQ output included only junctional sequences and no quality scores, the filtering could not be the same as the filtering used for full-length reads. Sequences were annotated with PyIR, a Python wrapper for IgBLAST v1.9, using IMGT germline references to assign V/J genes and CDR3. Reads were filtered out if the reads had weak V/J assignments (E-value above 1e-6), no CDR3, stop codons, out-of-frame junctions, or ambiguous translated residues. A V3J clonotype was defined by an identical inferred V gene, J gene, and CDR3 amino acid sequence. To compute the percentage overlap between repertoires, the number of shared unique clonotypes was divided by the size of the smaller repertoire. RTK rarefaction, the Chao1 estimator, and Recon v2.1 estimates of unobserved clonotypes were used to assess repertoire richness. Generation probabilities for all TCRbeta clonotypes obtained by the gDNA method from a handful of donors were computed using OLGA. In TCRdb, the immuneACCESS table is reduced to in-frame sequences with V and J assigned. These tables do not hold every clone; where another copy was compared, an unresolved V gene accounts for under half, and the others remain unexplained. Clone size and the V and J calls come from that table; the DNA yielded D and trimming. The sample has fewer than 1.6 million clones on record, less than 99% of them singletons. The ten top clones hold roughly 0.35% of the sample.

Donors were healthy HIV-negative adults with no recently reported acute infections or vaccinations. All donors were Caucasian adults living in Nashville, Tennessee, USA. Magnetic negative selection was used to enrich CD4+ T cells, after which naive cells were positively selected on CD45RA and the negative fraction became the memory subset. Blood was collected by leukapheresis, and PBMCs were isolated by Ficoll-Histopaque density gradient centrifugation and then cryopreserved in liquid nitrogen vapor phase. Analytical flow cytometry was used to check the purity and quantity of each magnetically sorted T cell population. Genomic DNA was isolated from every sorted fraction and measured by UV absorbance on a Nanodrop 2000c.

The sequence was collected from a man aged 25 to 40 in good health. The sequencing input was naive CD4+ T cells sorted from blood. According to the study, the label for this sample's cell subset or site signals: CD45RA+ positively selected. This chain is built from TRBV5-1 and TRBJ2-3; TRBD2 fits 12 bases in the junction. The DNA is TGCGCCAGCAGCCCAGGACTAGCGGGACCAGATACGCAGTATTTT. Translated, it reads CASSPGLAGPDTQYF. Beyond the CDR3, the reference TRBV5-1 and TRBJ2-3 genes provide the residues; the full variable domain reads: KAGVTQTPRYLIKTRGQQVTLSCSPISGHRSVSWYQQTPGQGLQFLFEYFSETQRNKGNFPGRFSGRQFSNSRSEMNVSTLELGDSALYLCASSPGLAGPDTQYFGPGTRLTVL.